This T cell receptor (beta chain) was found in a study of blood T cells in healthy people across ages. It was with a sample-barcoded 5' primer and a J-beta primer mix that a second PCR of roughly 7 to 12 cycles was run. One entry per CDR3 protein results from TCRdb running MiXCR on the 5' RACE reads. The data contain about 800,000 distinct CDR3 sequences, around 25% of them singletons. A few counts support this clonotype. Trimming cost V 4 bases and J 2 bases; bases outside gene matches: 8. The CDR3 contains 17 residues. The germline CDR1 and CDR2 sequences are SEHNR and FQNEAQ (reference sequence). The sample was also reused in another study, on T cells of mothers and their children.

The TCR sequence derives from a boy aged 5-17 years in good health. Input material: blood. This chain links TRBV7-9 with TRBJ2-3; TRBD2 matches 11 bases. CDR3 in amino acids: CASSSLAGGPDTDTQYF. The CDR3 DNA reads as TGTGCCAGCAGCTCCTTAGCGGGGGGGCCTGACACAGATACGCAGTATTTT.